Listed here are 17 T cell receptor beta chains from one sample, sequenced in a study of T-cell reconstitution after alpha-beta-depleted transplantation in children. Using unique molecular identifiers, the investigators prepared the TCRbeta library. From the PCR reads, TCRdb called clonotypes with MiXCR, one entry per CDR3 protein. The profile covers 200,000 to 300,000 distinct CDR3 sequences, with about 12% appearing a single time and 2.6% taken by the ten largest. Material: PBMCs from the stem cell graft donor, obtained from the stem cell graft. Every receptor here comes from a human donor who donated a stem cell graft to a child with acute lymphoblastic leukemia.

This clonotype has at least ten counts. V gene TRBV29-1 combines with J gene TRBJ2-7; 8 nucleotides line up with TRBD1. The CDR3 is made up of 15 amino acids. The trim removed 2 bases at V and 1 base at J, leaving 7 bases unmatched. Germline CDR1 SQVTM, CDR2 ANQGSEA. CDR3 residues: CSVEKGRTGSYEQYF. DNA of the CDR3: TGCAGCGTTGAAAAAGGGAGGACAGGGTCCTACGAGCAGTACTTC.

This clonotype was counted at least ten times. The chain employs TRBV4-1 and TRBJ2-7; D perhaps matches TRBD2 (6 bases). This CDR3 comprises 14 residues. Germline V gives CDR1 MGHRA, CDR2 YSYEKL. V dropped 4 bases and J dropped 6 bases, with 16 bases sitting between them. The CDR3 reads CASSPLRGSGEQYF. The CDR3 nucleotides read TGCGCCAGCAGCCCCTTACGGGGGTCCGGCGAGCAGTACTTC.

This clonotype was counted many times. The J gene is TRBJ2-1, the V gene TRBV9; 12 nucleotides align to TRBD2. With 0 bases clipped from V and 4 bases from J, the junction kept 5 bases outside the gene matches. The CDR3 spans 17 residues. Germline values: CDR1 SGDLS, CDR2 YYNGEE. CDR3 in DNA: TGTGCCAGCAGCGTAGAGGCTAGCGGGGGGGTATACAATGAGCAGTTCTTC. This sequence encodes CASSVEASGGVYNEQFF.

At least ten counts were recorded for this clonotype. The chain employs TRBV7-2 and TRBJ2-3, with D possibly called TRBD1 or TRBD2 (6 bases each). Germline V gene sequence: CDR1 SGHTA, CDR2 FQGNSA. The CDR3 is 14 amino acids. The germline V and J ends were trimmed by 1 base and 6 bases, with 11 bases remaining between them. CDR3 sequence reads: CASSLGGAWDTQYF. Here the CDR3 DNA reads TGTGCCAGCAGCTTAGGGGGGGCCTGGGATACGCAGTATTTT.

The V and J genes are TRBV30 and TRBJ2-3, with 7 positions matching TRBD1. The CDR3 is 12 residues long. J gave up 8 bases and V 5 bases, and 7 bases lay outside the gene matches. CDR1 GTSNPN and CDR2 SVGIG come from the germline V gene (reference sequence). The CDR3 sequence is CAWGDRASTQYF. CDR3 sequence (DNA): TGTGCCTGGGGAGACAGGGCCAGTACGCAGTATTTT.

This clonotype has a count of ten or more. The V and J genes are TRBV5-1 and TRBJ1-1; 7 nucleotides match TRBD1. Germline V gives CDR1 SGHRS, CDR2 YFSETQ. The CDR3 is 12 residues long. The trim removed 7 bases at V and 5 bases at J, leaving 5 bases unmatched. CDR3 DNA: TGCGCCAGCCATGGGGACAGTACTGAAGCTTTCTTT. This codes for CASHGDSTEAFF.

CDR3 DNA sequence: TGTGCCAGCAGACAGGGGGCCTTCAATGAGCAGTTCTTC. Translating gives CASRQGAFNEQFF. V usage is TRBV12-3 or TRBV12-4 and J usage is TRBJ2-1, with 9 bases lining up with TRBD1. The CDR3 has 13 residues. After removal of 6 bases from V and 6 bases from J, the junction contained 3 bases not matched to a gene.

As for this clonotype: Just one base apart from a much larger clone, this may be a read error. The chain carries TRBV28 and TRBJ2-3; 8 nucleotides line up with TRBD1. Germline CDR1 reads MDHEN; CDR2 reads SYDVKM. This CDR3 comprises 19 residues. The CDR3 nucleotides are TGTGCCAGCTGTTTATCCACCCTTATTCCGGGACAGGAGGCAGATACGCAGTATTTT. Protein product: CASCLSTLIPGQEADTQYF.

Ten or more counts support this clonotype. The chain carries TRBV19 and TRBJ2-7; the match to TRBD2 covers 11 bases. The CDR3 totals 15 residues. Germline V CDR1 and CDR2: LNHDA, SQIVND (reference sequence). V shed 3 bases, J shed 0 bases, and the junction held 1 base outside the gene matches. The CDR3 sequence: CASSMTSGISYEQYF. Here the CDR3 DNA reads TGTGCCAGTAGTATGACTAGCGGGATCTCCTACGAGCAGTACTTC. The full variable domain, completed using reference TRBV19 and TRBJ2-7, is DGGITQSPKYLFRKEGQNVTLSCEQNLNHDAMYWYRQDPGQGLRLIYYSQIVNDFQKGDIAEGYSVSREKKESFPLTVTSAQKNPTAFYLCASSMTSGISYEQYFGPGTRLTVT.

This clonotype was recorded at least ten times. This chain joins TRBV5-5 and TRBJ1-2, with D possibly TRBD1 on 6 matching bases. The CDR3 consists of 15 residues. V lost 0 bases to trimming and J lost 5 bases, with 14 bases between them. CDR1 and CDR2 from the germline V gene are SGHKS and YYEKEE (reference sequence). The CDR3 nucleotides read TGTGCCAGCAGCTTGGGAATGGAGGGGGGATATGGCTACACCTTC. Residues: CASSLGMEGGYGYTF.

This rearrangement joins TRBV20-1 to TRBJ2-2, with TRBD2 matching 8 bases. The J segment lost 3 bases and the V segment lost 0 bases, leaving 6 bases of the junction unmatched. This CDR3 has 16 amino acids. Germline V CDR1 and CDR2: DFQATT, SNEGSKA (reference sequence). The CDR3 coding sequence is TGCAGTGCTAGAGATGAGGGGCGGGGGGACACCGGGGAGCTGTTTTTT. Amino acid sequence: CSARDEGRGDTGELFF.

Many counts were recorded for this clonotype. The CDR3 DNA sequence: TGCAGCGTTCGCCATTCTTACTACGAGCAGTACTTC. Protein: CSVRHSYYEQYF. The chain carries TRBV29-1 and TRBJ2-7; D unclear. The CDR3 length is 12 residues. Deletions cut 5 bases from V and 3 bases from J, with 11 bases between. Germline V gene sequence: CDR1 SQVTM, CDR2 ANQGSEA.

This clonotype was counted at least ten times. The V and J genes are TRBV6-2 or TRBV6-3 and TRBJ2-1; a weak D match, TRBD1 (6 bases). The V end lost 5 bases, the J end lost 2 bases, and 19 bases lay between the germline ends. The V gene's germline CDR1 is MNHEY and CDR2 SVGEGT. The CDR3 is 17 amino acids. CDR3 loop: CASSGGGAADTYNEQFF. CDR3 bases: TGTGCCAGCAGTGGGGGCGGCGCGGCAGATACCTACAATGAGCAGTTCTTC.

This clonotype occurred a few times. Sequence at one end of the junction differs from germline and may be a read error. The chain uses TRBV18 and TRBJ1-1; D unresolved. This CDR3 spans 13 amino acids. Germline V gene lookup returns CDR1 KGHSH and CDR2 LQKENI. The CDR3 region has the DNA TGTGCCAGCTCACAGGGAGTGAAGACTGAAGCTTTCTTT. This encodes CASSQGVKTEAFF.

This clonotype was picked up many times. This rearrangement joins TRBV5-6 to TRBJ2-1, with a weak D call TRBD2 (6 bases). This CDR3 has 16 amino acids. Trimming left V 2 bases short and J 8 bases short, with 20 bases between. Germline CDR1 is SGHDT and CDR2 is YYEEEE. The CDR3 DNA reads TGTGCCAGCAGCTTAACCGGAGCGGGTGTTTTCGATGAGCAGTTCTTC. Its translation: CASSLTGAGVFDEQFF.

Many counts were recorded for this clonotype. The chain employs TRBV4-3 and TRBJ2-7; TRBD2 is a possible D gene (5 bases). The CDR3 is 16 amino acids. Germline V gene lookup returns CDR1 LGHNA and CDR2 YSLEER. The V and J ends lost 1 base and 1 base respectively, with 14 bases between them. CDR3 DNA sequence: TGCGCCAGCAGCCAAGGTACGGCGGGTGCGTCCTACGAGCAGTACTTC. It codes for CASSQGTAGASYEQYF.

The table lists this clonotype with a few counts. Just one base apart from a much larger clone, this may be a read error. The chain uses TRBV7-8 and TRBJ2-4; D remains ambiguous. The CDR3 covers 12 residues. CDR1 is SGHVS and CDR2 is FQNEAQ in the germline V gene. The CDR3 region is CASSPTKNSQYF. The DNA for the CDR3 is TGTGCCAGCAGCCCCACTAAAAACAGTCAGTACTTC.